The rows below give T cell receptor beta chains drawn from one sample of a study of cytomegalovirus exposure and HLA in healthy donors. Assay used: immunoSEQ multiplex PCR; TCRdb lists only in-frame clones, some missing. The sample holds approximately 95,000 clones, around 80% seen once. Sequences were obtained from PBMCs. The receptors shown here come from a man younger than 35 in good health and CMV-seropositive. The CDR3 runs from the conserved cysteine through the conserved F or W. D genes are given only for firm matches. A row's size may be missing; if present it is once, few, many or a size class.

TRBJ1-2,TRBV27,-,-,TGTGCCAGCAGTTTATCGCAGGGTGGCTATGGCTACACCTTC,CASSLSQGGYGYTF
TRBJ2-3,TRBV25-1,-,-,TGTGCCAGCAGTGAATTGGGGGACTCCCATTATTTT,CASSELGDSHYF
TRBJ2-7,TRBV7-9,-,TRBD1,TGTGCCAGCAGCCTTACAACAGGGGGCGAGCAGTACTTC,CASSLTTGGEQYF
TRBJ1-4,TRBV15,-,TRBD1,TGTGCCACCAGCAGAGATAAGGACAGGGGGGATGAAAAACTGTTTTTT,CATSRDKDRGDEKLFF
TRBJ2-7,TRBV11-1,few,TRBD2,TGTGCCAGCAGCTCTGGGGAGGGGCGTAGCTCCTACGAGCAGTACTTC,CASSSGEGRSSYEQYF
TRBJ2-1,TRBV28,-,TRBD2,TGTGCCAGCAGTCGTCACCCCACAACTAGCGGGGGACATGAGCAGTTCTTC,CASSRHPTTSGGHEQFF
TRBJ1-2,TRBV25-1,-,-,TGTGCCAGCAGTGAAGCGGGGGGCTACACCTTC,CASSEAGGYTF
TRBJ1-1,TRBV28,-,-,TGTGCCAGCAGTTTAGCAGGTAGAACTGAAGCTTTCTTT,CASSLAGRTEAFF
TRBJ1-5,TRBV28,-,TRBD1,TGTGCCAGCAGCTGGGACAGGGAGACTTATAGCAATCAGCCCCAGCATTTT,CASSWDRETYSNQPQHF
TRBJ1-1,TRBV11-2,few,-,TGTGCCAGCAGCTTCGGCGCTCGAAGGGGCCCTGAAGCTTTCTTT,CASSFGARRGPEAFF
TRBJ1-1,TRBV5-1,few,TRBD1,TGCGCCAGCAGGGCCGGGGACAGGGAGAACACTGAAGCTTTCTTT,CASRAGDRENTEAFF
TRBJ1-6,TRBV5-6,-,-,TGTGCCAGCAGCTTGTGGGCAGACAATTCACCCCTCCACTTT,CASSLWADNSPLHF
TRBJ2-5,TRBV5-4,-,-,TGTGCCAGCAGCTTAGGCAGGGAATCTAGGGAGACCCAGTACTTC,CASSLGRESRETQYF
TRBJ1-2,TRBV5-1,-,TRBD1,TGCGCCAGCAGCTATCCGGGACAGGGGCCAGCTAACTATGGCTACACCTTC,CASSYPGQGPANYGYTF
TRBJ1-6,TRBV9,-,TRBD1,TGTGCCAGCAGCCAGACAGGGGCGAGGGCACCCCTCCACTTT,CASSQTGARAPLHF
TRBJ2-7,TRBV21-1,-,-,TGTGCCAGCAGCAACGAACTGGACAGGGGAAAATCCTACGAGCAGTACTTC,CASSNELDRGKSYEQYF
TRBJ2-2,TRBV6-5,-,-,TGTGCCAGCAGTTACTCGGCCGCCACCGGGGAGCTGTTTTTT,CASSYSAATGELFF
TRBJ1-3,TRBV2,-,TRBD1,TGTGCCAGCAGTGTTGGGGCAGGGGGCATCTCCGGAAACACCATATATTTT,CASSVGAGGISGNTIYF
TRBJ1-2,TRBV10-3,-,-,TGTGCCATCAGTGAGTCCGGGGATTATGGCTACACCTTC,CAISESGDYGYTF
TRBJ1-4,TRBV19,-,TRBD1,TGTGCCAGTAGTCCCGGGTACAGGACAGGGGGCAATCGGAATGAAAAACTGTTTTTT,CASSPGYRTGGNRNEKLFF
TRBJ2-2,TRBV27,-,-,TGTGCCAGCAGTTTACTCGGGGAAGGTACCGGGGAGCTGTTTTTT,CASSLLGEGTGELFF
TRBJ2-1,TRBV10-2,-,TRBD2,TGCGCCAGCAGTGAACAGCGGGGGGGCAATGAGCAGTTCTTC,CASSEQRGGNEQFF
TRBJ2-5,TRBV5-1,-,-,TGCGCCAGCAGCTTGATGGGCGCAGAGACCCAGTACTTC,CASSLMGAETQYF
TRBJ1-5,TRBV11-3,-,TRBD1,TGTGCCAGCAGCTACGTGGCCATTGACAGGGAGGTCGATCAGCCCCAGCATTTT,CASSYVAIDREVDQPQHF
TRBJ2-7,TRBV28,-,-,TGTGCCAGCAGTTTACGAGGAATTCAATCCTACGAGCAGTACTTC,CASSLRGIQSYEQYF
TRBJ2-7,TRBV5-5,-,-,TGTGCCAGCAGCTTGGCCTTTTCGTACGAGCAGTACTTC,CASSLAFSYEQYF
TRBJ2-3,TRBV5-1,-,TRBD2,TGCGCCAGCAGCCATGCAGGGGGGACTAGCGGCACAGATACGCAGTATTTT,CASSHAGGTSGTDTQYF
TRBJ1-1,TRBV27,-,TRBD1,TGTGCCAGTGGGGGACAGGGGCTCACTGAAGCTTTCTTT,CASGGQGLTEAFF
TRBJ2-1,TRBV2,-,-,TGTGCCAGCGTAGGGACACTTCTCTACAATGAGCAGTTCTTC,CASVGTLLYNEQFF
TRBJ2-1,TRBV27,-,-,TGTGCCAGCAGTTTAGCCTCGCGAGCATCCTACAATGAGCAGTTCTTC,CASSLASRASYNEQFF
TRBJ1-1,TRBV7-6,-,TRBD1,TGTGCCAGCAGCTTAAGTCAGGGGGCGACGACTGAAGCTTTCTTT,CASSLSQGATTEAFF
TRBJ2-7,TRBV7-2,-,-,TGTGCCTCCTCGACCGGGACTGTAACCTACGAGCAGTACTTC,CASSTGTVTYEQYF
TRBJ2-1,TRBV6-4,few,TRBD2,TGTGCCAGCAGCGGACTAGCGGGGGCGGTCAATGAGCAGTTCTTC,CASSGLAGAVNEQFF
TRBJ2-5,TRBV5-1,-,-,TGCGCCAGCAGCTCATCCCCAGGGGCAGAGACCCAGTACTTC,CASSSSPGAETQYF
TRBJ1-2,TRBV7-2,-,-,TGTGCCAGCAGCTTATCGTCAGGGAGGAACTATGGCTACACCTTC,CASSLSSGRNYGYTF
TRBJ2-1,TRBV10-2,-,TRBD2,TGCGCCAGCAGGATTGGGACTAGCGGGGGGGATCCGGAGTTCTTC,CASRIGTSGGDPEFF
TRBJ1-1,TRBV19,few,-,TGTGCCATCCGCCTACATCAGGGCACTGAAGCTTTCTTT,CAIRLHQGTEAFF
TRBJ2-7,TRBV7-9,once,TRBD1,TGTGCCAGCAGCTTAGCGGACAGGGGATCCTACGAGCAGTACTTC,CASSLADRGSYEQYF
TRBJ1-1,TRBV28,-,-,TGTGCCAGCAGTTCCGGGGGTCTAAACACTGAAGCTTTCTTT,CASSSGGLNTEAFF
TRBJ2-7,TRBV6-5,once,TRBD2,TGTGCCAGCAGTTACCGGACTAGCGGGTCCTACGAGCAGTACTTC,CASSYRTSGSYEQYF
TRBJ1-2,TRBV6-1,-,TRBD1,TGTGCCACCCTGACAGGGGGCGAGGGATACACCTTC,CATLTGGEGYTF
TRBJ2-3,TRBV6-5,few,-,TGTGCCAGCAGGCGGGGCACAGATACGCAGTATTTT,CASRRGTDTQYF
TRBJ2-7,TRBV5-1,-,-,TGCGCCAGCAGCTTGAGTGTCGGGTCTGCCTCCTACGAGCAGTACTTC,CASSLSVGSASYEQYF
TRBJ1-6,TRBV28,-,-,TGTGCCAGCAGTCCCGCGGGACGGCTAATGTCTAATTCACCCCTCCACTTT,CASSPAGRLMSNSPLHF
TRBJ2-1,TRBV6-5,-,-,TGTGCCAGCAGTTACGGGGGGGCCAACAATGAGCAGTTCTTC,CASSYGGANNEQFF
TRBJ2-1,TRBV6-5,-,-,TGTGCCAGCATGCGCTCCTACAATGAGCAGTTCTTC,CASMRSYNEQFF
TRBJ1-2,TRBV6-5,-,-,TGTGCCAGCAGTAACAGGGTAACGGGCTACACCTTC,CASSNRVTGYTF
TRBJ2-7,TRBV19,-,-,TGTGCCAGTAGTATAAGTGCGGGGGCGCGGCGCGAGCAGTACTTC,CASSISAGARREQYF
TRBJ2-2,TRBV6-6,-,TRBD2,TGTGCCAGCAGACGACTAGCGGATAGCACCGGGGAGCTGTTTTTT,CASRRLADSTGELFF